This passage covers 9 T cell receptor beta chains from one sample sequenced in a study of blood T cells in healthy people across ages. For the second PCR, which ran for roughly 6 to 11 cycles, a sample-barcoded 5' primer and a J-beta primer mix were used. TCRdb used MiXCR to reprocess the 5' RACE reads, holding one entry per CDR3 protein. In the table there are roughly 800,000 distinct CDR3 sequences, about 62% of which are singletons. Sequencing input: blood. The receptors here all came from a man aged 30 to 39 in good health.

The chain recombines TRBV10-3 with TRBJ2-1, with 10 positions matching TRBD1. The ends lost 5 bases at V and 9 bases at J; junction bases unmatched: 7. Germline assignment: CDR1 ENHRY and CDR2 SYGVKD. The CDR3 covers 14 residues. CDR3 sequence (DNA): TGTGCCATCAGTTTCGACAGGGGGCCGAGTGAGCAGTTCTTC. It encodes CAISFDRGPSEQFF.

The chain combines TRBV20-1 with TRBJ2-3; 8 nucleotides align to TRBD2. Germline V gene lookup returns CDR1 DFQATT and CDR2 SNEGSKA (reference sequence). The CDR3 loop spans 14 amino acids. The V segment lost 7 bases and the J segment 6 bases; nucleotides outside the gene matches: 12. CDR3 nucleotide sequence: TGCAGTGTCGAGAGCGGGAGAGGTGCCGATACGCAGTATTTT. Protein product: CSVESGRGADTQYF.

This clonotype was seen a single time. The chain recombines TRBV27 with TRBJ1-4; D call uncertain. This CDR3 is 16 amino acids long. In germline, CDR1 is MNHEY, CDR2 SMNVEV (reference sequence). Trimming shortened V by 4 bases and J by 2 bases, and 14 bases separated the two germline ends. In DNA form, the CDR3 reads TGTGCCAGCAGTTCTGGGAATCGTTTTACTAATGAAAAACTGTTTTTT. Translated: CASSSGNRFTNEKLFF.

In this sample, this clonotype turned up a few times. CDR3 in DNA: TGTGCCAGCAGCTTAGATGGGGGGGCCTTCAGCGACGAGCAGTACTTC. Protein: CASSLDGGAFSDEQYF. The rearrangement links TRBV7-6 to TRBJ2-7; a possible D gene is TRBD2 (7 bases). Trimming took off 1 base at V and 5 bases at J, with 18 bases between the two ends. The CDR3 is 16 amino acids. The germline gives CDR1 SGHVS, CDR2 FNYEAQ.

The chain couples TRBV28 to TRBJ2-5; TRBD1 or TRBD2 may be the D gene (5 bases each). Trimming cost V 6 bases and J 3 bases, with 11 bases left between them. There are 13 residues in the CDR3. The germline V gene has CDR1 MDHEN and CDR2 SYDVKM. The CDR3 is CASRPGPKETQYF. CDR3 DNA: TGTGCCAGCAGGCCGGGGCCAAAAGAGACCCAGTACTTC. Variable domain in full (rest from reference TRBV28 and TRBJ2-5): DVKVTQSSRYLVKRTGEKVFLECVQDMDHENMFWYRQDPGLGLRLIYFSYDVKMKEKGDIPEGYSVSREKKERFSLILESASTNQTSMYLCASRPGPKETQYFGPGTRLLVL.

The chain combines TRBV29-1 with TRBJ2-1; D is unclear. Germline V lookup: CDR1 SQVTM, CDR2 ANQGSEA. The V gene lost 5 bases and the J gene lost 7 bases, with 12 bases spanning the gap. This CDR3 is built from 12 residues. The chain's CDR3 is CSVSPGYNEQFF. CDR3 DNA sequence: TGCAGCGTTTCACCAGGATATAATGAGCAGTTCTTC.

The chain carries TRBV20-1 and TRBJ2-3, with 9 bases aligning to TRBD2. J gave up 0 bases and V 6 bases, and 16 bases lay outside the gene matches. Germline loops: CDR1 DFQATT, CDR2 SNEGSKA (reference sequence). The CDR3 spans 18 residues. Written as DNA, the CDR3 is TGCAGTGCGCCCCTGGGGCTAGCGGGGCAGAAGAGCACAGATACGCAGTATTTT. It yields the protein CSAPLGLAGQKSTDTQYF.

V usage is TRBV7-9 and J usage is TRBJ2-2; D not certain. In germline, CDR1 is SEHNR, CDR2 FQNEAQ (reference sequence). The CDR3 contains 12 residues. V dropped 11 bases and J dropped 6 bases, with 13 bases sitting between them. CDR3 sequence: CAGPLVSGELFF. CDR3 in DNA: TGTGCCGGACCCCTAGTTTCCGGGGAGCTGTTTTTT.

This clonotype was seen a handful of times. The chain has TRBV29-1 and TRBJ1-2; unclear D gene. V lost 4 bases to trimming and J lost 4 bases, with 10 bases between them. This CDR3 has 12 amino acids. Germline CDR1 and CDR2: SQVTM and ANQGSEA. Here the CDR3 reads CSVVQTVYGYTF. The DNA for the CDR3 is TGCAGCGTTGTACAGACCGTCTATGGCTACACCTTC. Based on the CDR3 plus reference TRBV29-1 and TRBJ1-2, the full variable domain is SAVISQKPSRDICQRGTSLTIQCQVDSQVTMMFWYRQQPGQSLTLIATANQGSEATYESGFVIDKFPISRPNLTFSTLTVSNMSPEDSSIYLCSVVQTVYGYTFGSGTRLTVV.